The rows below give T cell receptor beta chains drawn from one sample of a study of cytomegalovirus exposure and HLA in healthy donors. Sequencing used immunoSEQ multiplex PCR; TCRdb keeps in-frame clones, though not all of them. This sample has under 150,000 clones, with 80% found just once. Sequencing was carried out using PBMCs. Every receptor here comes from a man aged 40-55 years in good health and CMV-seropositive. CDR3s include the opening cysteine and the closing phenylalanine or tryptophan. A D gene is named only where the DNA matches it firmly. Expanded clones get a size class; other rows say once, few or many, or leave the size out.

d_call j_call clone_size v_call cdr3_nt cdr3_aa
NA TRBJ1-4 few TRBV5-8 TGTGCCAGCAGCTCGGGACTGACTAATGAAAAACTGTTTTTT CASSSGLTNEKLFF
TRBD1 TRBJ2-1 NA TRBV25-1 TGTGCCAGCAGTCAACAGGGGTATGGGCAGTTCTTC CASSQQGYGQFF
TRBD2 TRBJ2-5 NA TRBV18 TGTGCCAGCTCGGGGGGGAGAAGAGAGACCCAGTACTTC CASSGGRRETQYF
TRBD2 TRBJ2-7 few TRBV19 TGTGCCAGTAGTATACAATTTGCGGCGGGAGGGACCTACGAGCAGTACTTC CASSIQFAAGGTYEQYF
NA TRBJ1-3 NA TRBV4-1 TGCGCCAGCAGCCAAGATGGGCTGGGGGGACTTGGAAACACCATATATTTT CASSQDGLGGLGNTIYF
NA TRBJ2-5 NA TRBV11-2 TGTGCCAGCAGCTTAGCGGGAAGAGGGGGGACCCAGTACTTC CASSLAGRGGTQYF
NA TRBJ1-1 NA TRBV5-1 TGCGCCAGCAGCTTGAAAAGGAGGTGGACTGAAGCTTTCTTT CASSLKRRWTEAFF
NA TRBJ1-1 NA TRBV5-4 TGTGCCAGCAGCGCGGACACCGTCACGAACACTGAAGCTTTCTTT CASSADTVTNTEAFF
TRBD1 TRBJ1-2 NA TRBV30 TGTGCCTGGAGTGGGGGACAGAAAACCAATAACTATGGCTACACCTTC CAWSGGQKTNNYGYTF
TRBD2 TRBJ2-1 NA TRBV6-1 TGTGCCAGCAGTGAACGGATGGCTAGCGGGTACTACAATGAGCAGTTCTTC CASSERMASGYYNEQFF
NA TRBJ1-2 NA TRBV11-2 TGTGCCAGCAGCTCCGACAGGATCCTCGGCTACACCTTC CASSSDRILGYTF
TRBD1 TRBJ2-1 NA TRBV19 TGTGCCAGTAGTCCTCGGGACAGGGTTTTTGATGAGCAGTTCTTC CASSPRDRVFDEQFF
TRBD2 TRBJ2-3 NA TRBV4-1 TGCGCCAGCAGCCTCAGGCGGGGGTCAGATACGCAGTATTTT CASSLRRGSDTQYF
NA TRBJ1-4 NA TRBV30 TGTGCCTGGAGTCCCTGGATCGAGGATGAAAAACTGTTTTTT CAWSPWIEDEKLFF
NA TRBJ2-3 NA TRBV6-6 TGTGCCAGCAGGTATAGGGCGGGGACAGATACGCAGTATTTT CASRYRAGTDTQYF
TRBD2 TRBJ2-1 NA TRBV10-2 TGCGCCAGCCGGACTAGCGGGGGTCTCGACAATGAGCAGTTCTTC CASRTSGGLDNEQFF
NA TRBJ2-7 NA TRBV10-3 TGTGCCATCAGACGCGCAGGCTACGAGCAGTACTTC CAIRRAGYEQYF
NA TRBJ2-1 NA TRBV7-8 TGTGCCAGCTCCGCGCATGGCAACTACCAGAACAATGAGCAGTTCTTC CASSAHGNYQNNEQFF
NA TRBJ2-3 NA TRBV9 TGTGCCAGCAGCGCCTCCGGGACAAGCACAGATACGCAGTATTTT CASSASGTSTDTQYF
TRBD1 TRBJ1-6 NA TRBV7-9 TGTGCCAGCAGATCTCCGGGACAGGGGCACTCACCCCTCCACTTT CASRSPGQGHSPLHF
TRBD1 TRBJ2-3 NA TRBV19 TGTGCCAGTAGTATCCTCTATCCGGGGACAGTCACAGATACGCAGTATTTT CASSILYPGTVTDTQYF
TRBD1 TRBJ1-2 NA TRBV7-6 TGTGCCAGCAGCTTAGCGCCCCCGGACAGGGGAGGGGGCTACACCTTC CASSLAPPDRGGGYTF
TRBD1 TRBJ2-5 NA TRBV4-3 TGCGCCAGCAGCCAGGGGGACAGGGAGGGGGAGACCCAGTACTTC CASSQGDREGETQYF
TRBD1 TRBJ2-7 NA TRBV19 TGTGCCAGTAGTATGCCGGGACAGATCCCCTACGAGCAGTACTTC CASSMPGQIPYEQYF
TRBD1 TRBJ2-7 NA TRBV7-2 TGTGCCAGCAGCACCGGGACAGGGAGATACGAGCAGTACTTC CASSTGTGRYEQYF
NA TRBJ1-4 NA TRBV5-6 TGTGCCAGCAGCCGATATCAGAACAGCTGGAATTTTGAAAAACTGTTTTTT CASSRYQNSWNFEKLFF
NA TRBJ2-5 NA TRBV7-2 TGTGCCAGCAGCTCTCCCAGAGGCCAAGAGACCCAGTACTTC CASSSPRGQETQYF
TRBD1 TRBJ2-1 NA TRBV9 TGTGCCAGCAGCGTAGCTTTGGGGACAGGGAAGAATGAGCAGTTCTTC CASSVALGTGKNEQFF
NA TRBJ2-2 NA TRBV7-6 TGTGCCAGCAGCTTAGCCCCGGGCACCGGGGAGCTGTTTTTT CASSLAPGTGELFF
NA TRBJ2-5 NA TRBV5-5 TGTGCCAGCAGCTTGATCCAGTTACAAGAGACCCAGTACTTC CASSLIQLQETQYF
NA TRBJ2-5 NA TRBV25-1 TGTGCCAGCAGTGTCCGAGAGACCCAGTACTTC CASSVRETQYF
NA TRBJ2-5 NA TRBV28 TGTGCCAGCAGTTTATCGGGGGTACAAGAGACCCAGTACTTC CASSLSGVQETQYF
NA TRBJ2-7 few TRBV7-9 TGTGCCAGCAGCTTAGCGGGCGTCTACGAGCAGTACTTC CASSLAGVYEQYF